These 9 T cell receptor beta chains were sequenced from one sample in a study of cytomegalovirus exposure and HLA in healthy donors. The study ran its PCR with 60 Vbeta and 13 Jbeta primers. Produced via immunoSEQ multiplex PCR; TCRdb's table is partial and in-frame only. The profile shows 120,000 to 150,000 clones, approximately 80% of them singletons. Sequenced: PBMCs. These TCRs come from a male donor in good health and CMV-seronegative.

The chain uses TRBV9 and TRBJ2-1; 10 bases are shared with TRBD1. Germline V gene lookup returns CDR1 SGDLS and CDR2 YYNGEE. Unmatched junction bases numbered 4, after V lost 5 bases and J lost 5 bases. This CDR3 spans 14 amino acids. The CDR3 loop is CASSRQGAHNEQFF. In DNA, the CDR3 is TGTGCCAGCAGTCGACAGGGGGCACACAATGAGCAGTTCTTC.

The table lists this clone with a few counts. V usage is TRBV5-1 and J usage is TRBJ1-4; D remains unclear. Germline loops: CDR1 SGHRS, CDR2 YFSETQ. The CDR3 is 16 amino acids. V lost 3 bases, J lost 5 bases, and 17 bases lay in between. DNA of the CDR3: TGCGCCAGCAGCTCCGGTGTGTCGGCCAGGAATGAAAAACTGTTTTTT. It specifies CASSSGVSARNEKLFF. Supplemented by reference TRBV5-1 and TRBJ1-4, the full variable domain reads KAGVTQTPRYLIKTRGQQVTLSCSPISGHRSVSWYQQTPGQGLQFLFEYFSETQRNKGNFPGRFSGRQFSNSRSEMNVSTLELGDSALYLCASSSGVSARNEKLFFGSGTQLSVL.

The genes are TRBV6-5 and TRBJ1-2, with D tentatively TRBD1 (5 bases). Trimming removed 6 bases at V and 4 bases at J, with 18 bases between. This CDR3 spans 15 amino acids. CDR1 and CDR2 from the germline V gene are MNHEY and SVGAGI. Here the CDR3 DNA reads TGTGCCAGCAGACGTGACCCCCAGGGCGGCTATGGCTACACCTTC. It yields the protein CASRRDPQGGYGYTF.

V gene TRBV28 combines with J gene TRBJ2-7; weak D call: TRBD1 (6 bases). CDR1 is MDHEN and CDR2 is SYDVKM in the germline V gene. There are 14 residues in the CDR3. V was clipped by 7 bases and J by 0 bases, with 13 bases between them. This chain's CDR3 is CASTTGTSSYEQYF. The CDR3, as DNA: TGTGCCAGCACTACAGGGACCTCCTCCTACGAGCAGTACTTC.

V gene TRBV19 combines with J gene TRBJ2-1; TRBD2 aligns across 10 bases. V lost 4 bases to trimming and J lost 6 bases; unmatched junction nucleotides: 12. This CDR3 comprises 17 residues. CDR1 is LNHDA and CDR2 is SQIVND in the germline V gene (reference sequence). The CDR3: CASSTRVGTSAGNEQFF. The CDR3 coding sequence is TGTGCCAGTAGTACCCGGGTGGGGACTAGCGCCGGCAATGAGCAGTTCTTC. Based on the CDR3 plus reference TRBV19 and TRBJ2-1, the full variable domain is DGGITQSPKYLFRKEGQNVTLSCEQNLNHDAMYWYRQDPGQGLRLIYYSQIVNDFQKGDIAEGYSVSREKKESFPLTVTSAQKNPTAFYLCASSTRVGTSAGNEQFFGPGTRLTVL.

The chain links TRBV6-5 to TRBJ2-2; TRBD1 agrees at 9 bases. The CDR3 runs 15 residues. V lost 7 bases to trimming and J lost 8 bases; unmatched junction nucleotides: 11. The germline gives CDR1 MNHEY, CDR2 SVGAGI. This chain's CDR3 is CASTTGGRWMGELFF. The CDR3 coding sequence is TGTGCCAGCACTACAGGGGGCAGATGGATGGGGGAGCTGTTTTTT.

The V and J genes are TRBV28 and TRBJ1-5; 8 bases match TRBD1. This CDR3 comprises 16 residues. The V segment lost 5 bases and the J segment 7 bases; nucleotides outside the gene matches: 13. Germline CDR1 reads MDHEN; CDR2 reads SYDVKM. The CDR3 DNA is TGTGCCAGCAGTGGTAGTGACAGGGGATCTGGGCAGCCCCAGCATTTT. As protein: CASSGSDRGSGQPQHF.

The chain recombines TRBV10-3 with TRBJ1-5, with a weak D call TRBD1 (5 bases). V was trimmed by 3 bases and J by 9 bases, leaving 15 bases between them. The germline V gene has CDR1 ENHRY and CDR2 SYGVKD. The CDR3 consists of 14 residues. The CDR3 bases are TGTGCCATCAGTGACGGAGATAGGGGCGGGCCCCAGCATTTT. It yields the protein CAISDGDRGGPQHF.

CDR3 protein: CASSPAPEGEKLFF. CDR3 DNA sequence: TGTGCCAGCTCACCAGCCCCCGAGGGGGAGAAACTGTTTTTT. The chain employs TRBV18 and TRBJ1-4; TRBD1 might be the D (6 bases). The germline V gene has CDR1 KGHSH and CDR2 LQKENI. CDR3 size: 14 residues. V lost 2 bases and J 11 bases, leaving 15 bases between the germline ends. The complete variable domain, with remaining parts taken from reference TRBV18 and TRBJ1-4, reads NAGVMQNPRHLVRRRGQEARLRCSPMKGHSHVYWYRQLPEEGLKFMVYLQKENIIDESGMPKERFSAEFPKEGPSILRIQQVVRGDSAAYFCASSPAPEGEKLFFGSGTQLSVL.